The text below deals with one TCR beta chain. What it binds is not known. The sample belongs to a study of cytomegalovirus exposure and HLA in healthy donors. Across the study: Roughly 80 million unique TCRs from HLA-typed donors made up an early data release. Findings of the study overall: Within a later analysis, the majority of CMV-associated TCR beta chains appeared HLA-restricted. With DRB1 most and HLA-C fewest, TCR association rates differed between HLA loci in a later analysis.

Primers: 60 Vbeta forward and 13 Jbeta reverse. The assay was immunoSEQ multiplex PCR, and TCRdb's table has in-frame clones only and misses some. The sample lists around 140,000 clones; approximately 80% were seen once. The length of the CDR3 is 15 residues. Trimming left V 7 bases short and J 7 bases short, with 20 bases between. In germline, CDR1 is LNHDA, CDR2 SQIVND (reference sequence). At sampling all donors were nominally healthy, likely with unrecorded immune exposures. The sequence was obtained from a male donor in good health and CMV-seropositive. The chain carries TRBV19 and TRBJ2-1; a weak D match, TRBD2 (6 bases). Sequencing used PBMCs. The CDR3: CASILVGGVGNEQFF. The CDR3, as DNA: TGTGCCAGTATCCTAGTGGGGGGAGTGGGGAATGAGCAGTTCTTC.